The 8 T cell receptor beta chains below all came from one sample that was sequenced in a study of T-cell memory formation after mild COVID-19. TCRdb re-analysed the 5' RACE reads in MiXCR, keeping a single row per CDR3 protein. The sample lists fewer than 350,000 distinct CDR3 sequences; about 15% were seen once. Input material: PBMCs or a T cell subset sorted from them (not recorded which). Source of these receptors: a man younger than 35 who had mild COVID-19 (a few samples of this study predate the infection). Cell type and time point are not known.

A few counts support this clonotype. This CDR3 reads CSVEGGNTEAFF. In nucleotides, the CDR3 is TGCAGCGTTGAGGGGGGGAACACTGAAGCTTTCTTT. The rearrangement joins TRBV29-1 to TRBJ1-1; possible D gene TRBD1, 5 bases. Between the trimmed V and J ends, which lost 3 bases and 1 base, there was a span of 6 bases. The CDR3 covers 12 residues. Germline CDR1 SQVTM, CDR2 ANQGSEA.

The chain combines TRBV9 with TRBJ2-3; 9 positions match TRBD2. Germline V gene lookup returns CDR1 SGDLS and CDR2 YYNGEE. Unmatched junction bases numbered 9, after V lost 2 bases and J lost 5 bases. The CDR3 is made up of 16 amino acids. Written as DNA, the CDR3 is TGTGCCAGCAGCGTCTGGCGGGGGGGCCGAGGAGATACGCAGTATTTT. It encodes CASSVWRGGRGDTQYF.

This clonotype was observed a handful of times. The chain carries TRBV5-1 and TRBJ2-7; 8 bases fit TRBD1. This CDR3 is built from 15 residues. V gave up 5 bases and J gave up 5 bases; unmatched junction bases: 12. Germline loops: CDR1 SGHRS, CDR2 YFSETQ. Here the CDR3 reads CASRLGTGAFDEQYF. CDR3 coding DNA: TGCGCCAGCAGATTAGGGACAGGCGCTTTCGACGAGCAGTACTTC.

This clonotype was observed a few times. V gene TRBV5-6 combines with J gene TRBJ2-3; weak D call: TRBD2 (6 bases). CDR3 length: 15 amino acids. Germline assignment: CDR1 SGHDT and CDR2 YYEEEE. Trimming took 3 bases from V and 1 from J, leaving 12 bases between them. CDR3 protein: CASSSPQRGTDTQYF. For the CDR3, the DNA is TGTGCCAGCAGCTCTCCCCAGCGGGGCACAGATACGCAGTATTTT.

This clonotype was detected a few times. V is TRBV7-2 and J is TRBJ1-3; D gene unclear. With 3 bases removed from V and 1 base from J, the gap between germline ends came to 4 bases. CDR1 is SGHTA, CDR2 FQGNSA, per germline. The CDR3 length is 13 residues. CDR3 nucleotide sequence: TGTGCCAGCAGCTTGGAATCTGGAAACACCATATATTTT. Amino acids: CASSLESGNTIYF.

The chain links TRBV11-2 to TRBJ1-2; the D gene is possibly TRBD1 (6 bases). The V end lost 5 bases, the J end lost 4 bases, and 14 bases lay between the germline ends. The CDR3 length is 14 residues. Germline CDR1 is SGHAT and CDR2 is FQNNGV. Here the CDR3 reads CASSPGGHLYGYTF. The CDR3 DNA sequence: TGTGCCAGCAGCCCGGGGGGGCATCTCTATGGCTACACCTTC. Looking up the rest from reference TRBV11-2 and TRBJ1-2 gives the full variable domain: EAGVAQSPRYKIIEKRQSVAFWCNPISGHATLYWYQQILGQGPKLLIQFQNNGVVDDSQLPKDRFSAERLKGVDSTLKIQPAKLEDSAVYLCASSPGGHLYGYTFGSGTRLTVV.

The chain employs TRBV2 and TRBJ2-2; D call uncertain. CDR1 SNHLY and CDR2 FYNNEI come from the germline V gene. Trimming removed 1 base at V and 7 bases at J, with 4 bases between. CDR3 length: 12 residues. The CDR3 is CASSEEIGELFF. The CDR3 DNA sequence: TGTGCCAGCAGTGAAGAGATCGGGGAGCTGTTTTTT.

This clonotype was counted a few times. The chain has TRBV4-1 and TRBJ2-3; D is possibly TRBD1 (5 bases). Trimming took 4 bases from V and 4 from J, leaving 18 bases between them. Looked up from germline, CDR1 is MGHRA and CDR2 is YSYEKL. The CDR3 is 16 residues long. This CDR3 is CASSPTRAGWADTQYF. CDR3 in DNA: TGCGCCAGCAGCCCCACTCGGGCAGGGTGGGCAGATACGCAGTATTTT.